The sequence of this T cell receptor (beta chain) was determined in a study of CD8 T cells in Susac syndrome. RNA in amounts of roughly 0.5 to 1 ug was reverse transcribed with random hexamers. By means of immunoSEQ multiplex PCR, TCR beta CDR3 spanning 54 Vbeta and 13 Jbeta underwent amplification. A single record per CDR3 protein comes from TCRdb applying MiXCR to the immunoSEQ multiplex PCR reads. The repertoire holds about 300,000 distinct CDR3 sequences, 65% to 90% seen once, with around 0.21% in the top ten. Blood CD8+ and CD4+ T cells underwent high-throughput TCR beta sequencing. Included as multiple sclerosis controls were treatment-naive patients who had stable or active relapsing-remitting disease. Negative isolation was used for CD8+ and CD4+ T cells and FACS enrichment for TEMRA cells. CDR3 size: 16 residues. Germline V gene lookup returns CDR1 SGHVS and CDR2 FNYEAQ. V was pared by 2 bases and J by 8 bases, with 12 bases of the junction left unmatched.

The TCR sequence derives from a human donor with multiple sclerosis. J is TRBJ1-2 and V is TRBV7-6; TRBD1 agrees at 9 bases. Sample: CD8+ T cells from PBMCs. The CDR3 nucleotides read TGTGCCAGCAGCTTATTCGGGGGACAGGGAATGGAGGGCTACACCTTC. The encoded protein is CASSLFGGQGMEGYTF. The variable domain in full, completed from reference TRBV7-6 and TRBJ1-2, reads GAGVSQSPRYKVTKRGQDVALRCDPISGHVSLYWYRQALGQGPEFLTYFNYEAQQDKSGLPNDRFSAERPEGSISTLTIQRTEQRDSAMYRCASSLFGGQGMEGYTFGSGTRLTVV.